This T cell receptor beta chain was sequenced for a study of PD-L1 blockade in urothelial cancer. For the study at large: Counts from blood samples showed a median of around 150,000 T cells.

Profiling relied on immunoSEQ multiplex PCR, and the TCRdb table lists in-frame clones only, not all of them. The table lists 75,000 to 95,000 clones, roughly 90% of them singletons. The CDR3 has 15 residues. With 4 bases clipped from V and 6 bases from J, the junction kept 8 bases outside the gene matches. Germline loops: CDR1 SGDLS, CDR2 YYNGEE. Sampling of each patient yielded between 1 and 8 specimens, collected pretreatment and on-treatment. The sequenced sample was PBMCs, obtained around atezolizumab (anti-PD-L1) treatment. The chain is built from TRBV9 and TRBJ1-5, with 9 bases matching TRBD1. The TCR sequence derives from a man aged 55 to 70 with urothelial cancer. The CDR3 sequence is CASSPGQGVGQPQHF. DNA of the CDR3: TGTGCCAGCAGCCCGGGACAGGGAGTAGGTCAGCCCCAGCATTTT.